This T cell receptor (beta chain) was found in a study of T cell repertoires in cytomegalovirus infection. General study points: What dominated the ex vivo response were HLA-C-restricted CMV-specific TCR beta clonotypes.

TCRdb fed the reads into MiXCR, producing one record per CDR3 protein. The sample lists around 740,000 distinct CDR3 sequences; roughly 36% were seen once. Deletions cut 7 bases from V and 5 bases from J, with 20 bases between. Germline-derived CDR1 and CDR2 are SNHLY and FYNNEI. The CDR3 contains 16 residues. Worth noting for this clonotype: Antigen: not known.

The chain has TRBV2 and TRBJ1-4, with TRBD1 as a possible D gene (5 bases). Sequencing used PBMCs. This clonotype was sampled from a human donor in good health (CMV status not recorded). Some clones in this sample may be carry-over from other donors' samples. Written as DNA, the CDR3 is TGTGCCAGCATCCTTACGTTAGGGGAGCGGAATGAAAAACTGTTTTTT. Protein: CASILTLGERNEKLFF. The full variable domain, rest sourced from reference TRBV2 and TRBJ1-4, is EPEVTQTPSHQVTQMGQEVILRCVPISNHLYFYWYRQILGQKVEFLVSFYNNEISEKSEIFDDQFSVERPDGSNFTLKIRSTKLEDSAMYFCASILTLGERNEKLFFGSGTQLSVL.